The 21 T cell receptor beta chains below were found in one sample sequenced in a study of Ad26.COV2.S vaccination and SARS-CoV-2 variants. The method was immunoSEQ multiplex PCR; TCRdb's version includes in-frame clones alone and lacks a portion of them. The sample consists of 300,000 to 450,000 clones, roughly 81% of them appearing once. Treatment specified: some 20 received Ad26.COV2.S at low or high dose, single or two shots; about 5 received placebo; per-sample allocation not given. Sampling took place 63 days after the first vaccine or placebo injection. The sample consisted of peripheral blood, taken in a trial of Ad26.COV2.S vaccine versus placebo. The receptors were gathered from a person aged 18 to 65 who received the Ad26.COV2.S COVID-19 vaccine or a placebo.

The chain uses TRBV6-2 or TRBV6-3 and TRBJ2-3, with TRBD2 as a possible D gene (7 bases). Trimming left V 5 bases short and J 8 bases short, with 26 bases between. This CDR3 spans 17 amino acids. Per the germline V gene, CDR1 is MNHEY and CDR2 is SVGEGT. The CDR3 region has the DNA TGTGCCAGCAGTGGTGCTCTGCGGGGGCCCGGTGAATCTACGCAGTATTTT. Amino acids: CASSGALRGPGESTQYF.

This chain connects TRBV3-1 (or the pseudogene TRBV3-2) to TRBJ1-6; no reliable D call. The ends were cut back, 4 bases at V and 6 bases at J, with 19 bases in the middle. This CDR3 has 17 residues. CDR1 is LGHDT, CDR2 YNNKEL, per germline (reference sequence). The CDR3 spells CASSRNPDPARNSPLHF. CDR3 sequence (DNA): TGTGCCAGCAGCCGGAACCCCGACCCAGCCCGTAATTCACCCCTCCACTTT.

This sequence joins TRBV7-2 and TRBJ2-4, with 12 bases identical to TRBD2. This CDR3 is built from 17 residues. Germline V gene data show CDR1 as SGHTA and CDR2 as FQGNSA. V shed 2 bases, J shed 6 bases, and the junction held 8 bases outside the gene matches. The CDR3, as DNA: TGTGCCAGCAGCTTAAGGGCTAGCGGGGGGGCCGGAAACATTCAGTACTTC. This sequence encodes CASSLRASGGAGNIQYF.

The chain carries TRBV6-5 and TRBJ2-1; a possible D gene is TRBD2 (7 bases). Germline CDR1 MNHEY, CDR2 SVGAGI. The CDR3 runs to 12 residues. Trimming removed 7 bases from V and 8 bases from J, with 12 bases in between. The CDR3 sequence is CASTEGGYEQFF. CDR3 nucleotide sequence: TGTGCCAGCACCGAGGGGGGGTATGAGCAGTTCTTC.

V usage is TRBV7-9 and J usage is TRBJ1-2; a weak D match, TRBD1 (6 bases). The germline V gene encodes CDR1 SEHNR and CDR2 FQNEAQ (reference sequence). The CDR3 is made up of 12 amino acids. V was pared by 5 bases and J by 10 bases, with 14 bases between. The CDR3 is CASSEQGFVYTF. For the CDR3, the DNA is TGTGCCAGCAGCGAACAGGGTTTTGTCTACACCTTC.

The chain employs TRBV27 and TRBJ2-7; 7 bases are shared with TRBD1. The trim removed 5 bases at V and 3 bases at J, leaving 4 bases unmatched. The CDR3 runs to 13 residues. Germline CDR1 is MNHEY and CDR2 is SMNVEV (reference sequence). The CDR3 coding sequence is TGTGCCAGCAGTGCTGGGACAGTCTACGAGCAGTACTTC. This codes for CASSAGTVYEQYF.

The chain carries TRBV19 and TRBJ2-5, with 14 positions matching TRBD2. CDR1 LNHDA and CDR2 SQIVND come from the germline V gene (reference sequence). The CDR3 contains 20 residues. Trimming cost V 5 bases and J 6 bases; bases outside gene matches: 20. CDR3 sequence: CASSPFSLGRLAGGKQTQYF. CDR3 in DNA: TGTGCCAGTAGTCCTTTCTCTCTGGGTCGACTAGCGGGGGGGAAACAGACCCAGTACTTC.

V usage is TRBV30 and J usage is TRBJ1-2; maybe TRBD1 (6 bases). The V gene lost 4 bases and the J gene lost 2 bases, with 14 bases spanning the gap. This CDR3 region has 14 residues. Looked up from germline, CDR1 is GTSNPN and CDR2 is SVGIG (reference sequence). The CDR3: CAWIPEDSNYGYTF. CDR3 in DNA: TGTGCCTGGATTCCCGAGGACAGCAACTATGGCTACACCTTC.

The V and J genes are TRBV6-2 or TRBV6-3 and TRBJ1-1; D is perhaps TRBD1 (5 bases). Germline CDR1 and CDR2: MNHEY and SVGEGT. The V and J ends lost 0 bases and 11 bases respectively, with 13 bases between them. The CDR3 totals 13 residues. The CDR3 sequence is CASSYSGTKRAFF. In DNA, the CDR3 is TGTGCCAGCAGTTACTCGGGGACCAAGAGGGCTTTCTTT.

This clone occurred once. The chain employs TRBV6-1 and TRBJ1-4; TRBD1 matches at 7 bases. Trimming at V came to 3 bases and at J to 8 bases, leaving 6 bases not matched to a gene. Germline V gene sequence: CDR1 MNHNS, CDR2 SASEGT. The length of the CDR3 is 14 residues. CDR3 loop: CASSEGTEGEKLFF. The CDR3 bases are TGTGCCAGCAGTGAGGGGACAGAGGGGGAAAAACTGTTTTTT.

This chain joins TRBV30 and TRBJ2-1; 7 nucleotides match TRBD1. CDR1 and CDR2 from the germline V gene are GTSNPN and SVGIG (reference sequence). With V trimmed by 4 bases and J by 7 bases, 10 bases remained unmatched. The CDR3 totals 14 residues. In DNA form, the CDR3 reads TGTGCCTGGACTCAGGGACAGAGCCCTAATGAGCAGTTCTTC. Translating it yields CAWTQGQSPNEQFF.

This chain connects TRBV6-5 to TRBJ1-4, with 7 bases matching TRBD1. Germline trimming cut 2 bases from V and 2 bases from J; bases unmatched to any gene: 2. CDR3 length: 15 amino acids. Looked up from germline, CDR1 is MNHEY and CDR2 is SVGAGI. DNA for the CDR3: TGTGCCAGCAGTTACAGGGGACAGACTAATGAAAAACTGTTTTTT. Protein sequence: CASSYRGQTNEKLFF.

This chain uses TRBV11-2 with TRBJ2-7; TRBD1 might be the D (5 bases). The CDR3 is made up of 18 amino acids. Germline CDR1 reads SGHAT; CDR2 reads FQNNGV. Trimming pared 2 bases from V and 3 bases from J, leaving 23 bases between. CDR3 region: CASSLSGRAGVRIYEQYF. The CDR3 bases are TGTGCCAGCAGCTTATCTGGCAGGGCCGGAGTTAGGATCTACGAGCAGTACTTC.

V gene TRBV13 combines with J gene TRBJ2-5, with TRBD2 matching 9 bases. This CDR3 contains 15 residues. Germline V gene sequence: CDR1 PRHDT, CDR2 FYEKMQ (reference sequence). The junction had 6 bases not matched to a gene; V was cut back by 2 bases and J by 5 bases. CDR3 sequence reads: CASSLRAGGPETQYF. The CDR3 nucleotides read TGTGCCAGCAGCTTAAGGGCGGGGGGGCCGGAGACCCAGTACTTC.

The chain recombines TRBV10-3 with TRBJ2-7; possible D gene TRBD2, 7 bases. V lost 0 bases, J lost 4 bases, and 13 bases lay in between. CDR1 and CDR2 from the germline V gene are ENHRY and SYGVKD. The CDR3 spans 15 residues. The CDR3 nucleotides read TGTGCCATCAGTGAGTCATATGGGGGGGCTTACGAGCAGTACTTC. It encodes CAISESYGGAYEQYF.

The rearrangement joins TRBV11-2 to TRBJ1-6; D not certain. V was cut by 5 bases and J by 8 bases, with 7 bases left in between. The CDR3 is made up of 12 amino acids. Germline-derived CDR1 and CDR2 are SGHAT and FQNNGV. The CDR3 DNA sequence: TGTGCCAGCAGCCGGAGGGATTCACCCCTCCACTTT. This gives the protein CASSRRDSPLHF. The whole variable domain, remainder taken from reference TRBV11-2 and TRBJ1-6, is EAGVAQSPRYKIIEKRQSVAFWCNPISGHATLYWYQQILGQGPKLLIQFQNNGVVDDSQLPKDRFSAERLKGVDSTLKIQPAKLEDSAVYLCASSRRDSPLHFGNGTRLTVT.

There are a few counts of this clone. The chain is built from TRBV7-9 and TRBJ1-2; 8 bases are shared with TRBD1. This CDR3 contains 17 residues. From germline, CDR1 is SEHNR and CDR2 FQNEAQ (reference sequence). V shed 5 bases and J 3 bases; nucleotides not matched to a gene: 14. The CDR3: CASSPRGAGGIDYGYTF. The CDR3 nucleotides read TGTGCCAGCAGCCCACGAGGTGCAGGGGGCATAGACTATGGCTACACCTTC.

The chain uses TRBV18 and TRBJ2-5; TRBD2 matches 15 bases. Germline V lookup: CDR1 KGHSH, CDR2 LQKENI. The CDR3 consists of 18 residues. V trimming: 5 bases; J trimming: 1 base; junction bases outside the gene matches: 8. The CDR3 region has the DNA TGTGCCAGCTCATCGGGACTAGCGGGAGGATACCTCCAAGAGACCCAGTACTTC. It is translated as CASSSGLAGGYLQETQYF.

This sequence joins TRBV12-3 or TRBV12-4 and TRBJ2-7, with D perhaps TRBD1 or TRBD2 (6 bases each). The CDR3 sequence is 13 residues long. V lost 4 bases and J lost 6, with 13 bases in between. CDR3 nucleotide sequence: TGTGCCAGCAGTTGGGGGGCGGAGGCCGAGCAGTACTTC. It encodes CASSWGAEAEQYF.

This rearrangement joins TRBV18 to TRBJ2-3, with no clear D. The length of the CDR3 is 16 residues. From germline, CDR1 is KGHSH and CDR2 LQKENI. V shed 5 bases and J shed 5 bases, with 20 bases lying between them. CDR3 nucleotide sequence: TGTGCCAGCTCATCCGGGTCCCTCTTAGCCGGAGATACGCAGTATTTT. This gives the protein CASSSGSLLAGDTQYF.

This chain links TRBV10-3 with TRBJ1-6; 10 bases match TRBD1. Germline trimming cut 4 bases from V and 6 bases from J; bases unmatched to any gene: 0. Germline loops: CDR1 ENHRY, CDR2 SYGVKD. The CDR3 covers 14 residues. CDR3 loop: CAISGQGANSPLHF. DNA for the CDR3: TGTGCCATCAGTGGACAGGGGGCTAATTCACCCCTCCACTTT.